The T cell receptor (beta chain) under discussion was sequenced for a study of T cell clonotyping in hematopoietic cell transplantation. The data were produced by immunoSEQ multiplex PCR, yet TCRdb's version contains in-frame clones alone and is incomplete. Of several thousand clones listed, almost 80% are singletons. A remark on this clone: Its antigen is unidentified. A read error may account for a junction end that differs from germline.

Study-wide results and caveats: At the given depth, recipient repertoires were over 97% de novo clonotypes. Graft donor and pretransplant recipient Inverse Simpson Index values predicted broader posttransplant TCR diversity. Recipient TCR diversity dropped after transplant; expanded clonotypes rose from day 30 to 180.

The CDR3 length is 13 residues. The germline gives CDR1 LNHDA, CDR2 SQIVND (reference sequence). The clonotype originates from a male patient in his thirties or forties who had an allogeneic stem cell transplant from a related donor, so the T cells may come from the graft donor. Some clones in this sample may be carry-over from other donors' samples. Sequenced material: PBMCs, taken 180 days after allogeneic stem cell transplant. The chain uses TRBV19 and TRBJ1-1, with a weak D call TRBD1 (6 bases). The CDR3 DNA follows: TGTGCCAGTCACGAACTACAGGGTTCAAAATTTCTCTTT. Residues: CASHELQGSKFLF.